The 8 T cell receptor beta chains below come from one sample, sequenced in a study of blood T cell repertoires in COVID-19. Assay used: immunoSEQ multiplex PCR; TCRdb lists only in-frame clones, some missing. Here the sample spans roughly 250,000 clones, 70% to 85% being singletons. The material sequenced was peripheral blood. The receptors stem from a woman in her thirties or forties with active or convalescent COVID-19.

V is TRBV19 and J is TRBJ2-3; D is perhaps TRBD2 (6 bases). Germline V gene lookup returns CDR1 LNHDA and CDR2 SQIVND (reference sequence). The CDR3 contains 13 residues. Deletions cut 10 bases from V and 0 bases from J, with 11 bases between. Written as DNA, the CDR3 is TGTGCCACTAGGGAGGCTAGCACAGATACGCAGTATTTT. Translated, it gives CATREASTDTQYF.

This clone occurred a few times. The rearrangement joins TRBV2 to TRBJ1-1; TRBD1 agrees at 7 bases. Germline CDR1 SNHLY, CDR2 FYNNEI. V lost 10 bases to trimming and J lost 0 bases; unmatched junction nucleotides: 11. The CDR3 extends over 15 amino acids. The CDR3 DNA reads as TGTGCCACCCAAGCTTCCGGGACAGTGAACACTGAAGCTTTCTTT. Translated: CATQASGTVNTEAFF.

The V gene is TRBV12-3 or TRBV12-4, the J gene TRBJ2-3; no clear D. Trimming removed 6 bases at V and 5 bases at J, with 9 bases between. CDR3 length equals 12 residues. The CDR3: CASSSSGDTQYF. The CDR3 bases are TGTGCCAGCAGCTCCTCGGGAGATACGCAGTATTTT.

The chain recombines TRBV5-1 with TRBJ2-1; the D gene is possibly TRBD2 (5 bases). CDR3 size: 13 residues. Per germline, CDR1 SGHRS and CDR2 YFSETQ. V lost 0 bases and J lost 6, with 7 bases in between. In DNA form, the CDR3 reads TGCGCCAGCAGCTTGGGAGGGCCCAATGAGCAGTTCTTC. Translated, it gives CASSLGGPNEQFF.

This clone was detected only a few times. This chain links TRBV5-1 with TRBJ1-2, with a possible D match to TRBD1 (5 bases). The CDR3 totals 15 residues. V was trimmed by 1 base and J by 3 bases, leaving 13 bases between them. Looked up from germline, CDR1 is SGHRS and CDR2 is YFSETQ. CDR3 sequence: CASSLRLGGDYGYTF. In DNA, the CDR3 is TGCGCCAGCAGCTTGAGATTAGGAGGGGACTATGGCTACACCTTC.

V gene TRBV7-2 combines with J gene TRBJ1-1, with D hard to call. The V and J ends lost 5 bases and 1 base respectively, with 11 bases between them. The V gene's germline CDR1 is SGHTA and CDR2 FQGNSA. There are 14 residues in the CDR3. The DNA for the CDR3 is TGTGCCAGCAGCCCCCGACTGCAGAACACTGAAGCTTTCTTT. Residues: CASSPRLQNTEAFF.

J is TRBJ1-4 and V is TRBV19; the D is unclear. Per germline, CDR1 LNHDA and CDR2 SQIVND (reference sequence). The CDR3 has 13 residues. Deletions cut 3 bases from V and 5 bases from J, with 7 bases between. The CDR3 DNA reads as TGTGCCAGTAGTATTTGGGAGAATGAAAAACTGTTTTTT. It yields the protein CASSIWENEKLFF.

The rearrangement joins TRBV5-1 to TRBJ1-4, with 7 nucleotides matching TRBD1. Trimming cost V 3 bases and J 7 bases; bases outside gene matches: 6. This CDR3 is 14 amino acids long. The germline V gene encodes CDR1 SGHRS and CDR2 YFSETQ. This CDR3 reads CASSSAQGVEKLFF. In DNA, the CDR3 is TGCGCCAGCAGCTCAGCCCAGGGGGTTGAAAAACTGTTTTTT.